Presented here are 28 T cell receptor beta chains from one specimen sequenced in a study of CD8+ T cells in alopecia areata. Treatment in this sample: oral pan-JAK inhibitor, 5-10 mg twice daily. RNA extraction and reverse transcription yielded cDNA as sequencing template. Sequenced by immunoSEQ multiplex PCR; TCRdb stores in-frame clones only, minus some. The sample carries approximately 200,000 clones, roughly three fifths recorded once. This specimen consisted of CD4+ T cells sorted from blood, obtained at week 4, from a patient treated with tofacitinib. The receptors here all came from a human donor with alopecia areata.

In this sample, this clone turned up a few times. J is TRBJ1-4 and V is TRBV2; 8 bases fit TRBD1. The ends lost 5 bases at V and 8 bases at J; junction bases unmatched: 4. Germline CDR1 reads SNHLY; CDR2 reads FYNNEI. The CDR3 is 13 amino acids. The DNA for the CDR3 is TGTGCCAGCAGTCTCCGACAGGGGGAAAAACTGTTTTTT. Translated, it gives CASSLRQGEKLFF.

Only a few counts were recorded for this clone. V is TRBV15 and J is TRBJ2-1; D gene ambiguous. V was pared by 6 bases and J by 0 bases, with 3 bases between. CDR1 LNHNV and CDR2 YYDKDF come from the germline V gene (reference sequence). This CDR3 region has 12 residues. CDR3 in DNA: TGTGCCACCAGGTACTCCTACAATGAGCAGTTCTTC. Translated, it gives CATRYSYNEQFF.

The V gene is TRBV25-1, the J gene TRBJ2-1, with D perhaps matching TRBD1 (5 bases). The germline gives CDR1 MGHDK, CDR2 SYGVNS. The V end lost 8 bases, the J end lost 8 bases, and 10 bases lay between the germline ends. The CDR3 is 11 amino acids. CDR3 amino acids: CASRRVYEQFF. CDR3 DNA: TGTGCCAGCCGCAGGGTGTATGAGCAGTTCTTC.

This chain joins TRBV7-2 and TRBJ2-3; D not resolved. The CDR3 consists of 14 residues. CDR1 SGHTA and CDR2 FQGNSA come from the germline V gene. V gave up 2 bases and J gave up 2 bases, with 8 bases separating them. CDR3 DNA: TGTGCCAGCAGCTTAACCCCCCCCACAGATACGCAGTATTTT. As protein: CASSLTPPTDTQYF.

The gene calls are TRBV9 and TRBJ2-3; 12 bases agree with TRBD2. The V gene end was trimmed by 1 base and the J gene end by 4 bases; junction bases not matched to a gene: 7. This CDR3 has 17 amino acids. Germline V gene sequence: CDR1 SGDLS, CDR2 YYNGEE. The CDR3 DNA sequence: TGTGCCAGCAGCGTAATGGCTAGCGGGGGGGTCCCAGATACGCAGTATTTT. Translating it yields CASSVMASGGVPDTQYF.

This clone was detected a few times. V usage is TRBV9 and J usage is TRBJ1-2; TRBD1 might be the D (5 bases). The CDR3 runs 12 residues. CDR1 is SGDLS, CDR2 YYNGEE, per germline. The V end was cut by 3 bases, the J end by 4 bases, with 7 bases between. CDR3 loop: CASSAQAYGYTF. In nucleotides, the CDR3 is TGTGCCAGCAGCGCACAGGCCTATGGCTACACCTTC.

The CDR3 reads CAARGAGRSNQPQHF. CDR3 nucleotide sequence: TGTGCCGCGAGGGGGGCCGGTCGGAGCAATCAGCCCCAGCATTTT. The chain is built from TRBV19 and TRBJ1-5, with TRBD1 as a possible D gene (6 bases). From germline, CDR1 is LNHDA and CDR2 SQIVND (reference sequence). This CDR3 is 15 amino acids long. V was shortened by 11 bases and J by 1 base, with 18 bases between the two germline ends. Full variable domain (remainder filled in from reference TRBV19 and TRBJ1-5): DGGITQSPKYLFRKEGQNVTLSCEQNLNHDAMYWYRQDPGQGLRLIYYSQIVNDFQKGDIAEGYSVSREKKESFPLTVTSAQKNPTAFYLCAARGAGRSNQPQHFGDGTRLSIL.

This chain connects TRBV29-1 to TRBJ2-3; 10 nucleotides line up with TRBD2. The CDR3 has 14 amino acids. V gave up 7 bases and J gave up 4 bases; unmatched junction bases: 8. The germline V gene encodes CDR1 SQVTM and CDR2 ANQGSEA. Here the CDR3 reads CSAALLAGADTQYF. Written as DNA, the CDR3 is TGCAGCGCAGCTCTGCTAGCGGGGGCAGATACGCAGTATTTT.

The CDR3 sequence is CAISGLAIGSTQYF. For the CDR3, the DNA is TGTGCCATCAGTGGTTTGGCCATAGGGTCGACGCAGTATTTT. The J gene is TRBJ2-3, the V gene TRBV10-3; D not certain. V was pared by 4 bases and J by 9 bases, with 17 bases between. The CDR3 loop spans 14 amino acids. Per germline, CDR1 ENHRY and CDR2 SYGVKD.

This clone was observed a handful of times. The rearrangement joins TRBV4-1 to TRBJ1-1; a weak D match, TRBD1 (5 bases). V was pared by 2 bases and J by 5 bases, with 15 bases between. This CDR3 comprises 15 residues. Per germline, CDR1 MGHRA and CDR2 YSYEKL. The CDR3 coding sequence is TGCGCCAGCAGCCAATACATTCAGGGAGGGACTGAAGCTTTCTTT. It codes for CASSQYIQGGTEAFF.

The V and J genes are TRBV20-1 and TRBJ2-3; a possible D gene is TRBD2 (5 bases). Between the trimmed V and J ends, which lost 2 bases and 5 bases, there was a span of 5 bases. There are 11 residues in the CDR3. Germline CDR1 and CDR2: DFQATT and SNEGSKA (reference sequence). The CDR3 bases are TGCAGTGCTAGACGGGGAGATACGCAGTATTTT. Translated: CSARRGDTQYF.

This clone was seen only a few times. The chain carries TRBV29-1 and TRBJ2-5; 9 nucleotides align to TRBD1. The CDR3 is 12 residues long. The V gene's germline CDR1 is SQVTM and CDR2 ANQGSEA. Trimming at V came to 7 bases and at J to 5 bases, leaving 5 bases not matched to a gene. In DNA, the CDR3 is TGCAGCGCACAGACAGGGGGGGAGACCCAGTACTTC. This gives the protein CSAQTGGETQYF.

The V and J genes are TRBV5-1 and TRBJ1-1; 8 nucleotides line up with TRBD1. Germline loops: CDR1 SGHRS, CDR2 YFSETQ. The trim removed 6 bases at V and 1 base at J, leaving 5 bases unmatched. The CDR3 totals 14 residues. The CDR3 nucleotides are TGCGCCAGCACCATAGGACAGGGGAACACTGAAGCTTTCTTT. The encoded protein is CASTIGQGNTEAFF. The variable domain in full, completed from reference TRBV5-1 and TRBJ1-1, reads KAGVTQTPRYLIKTRGQQVTLSCSPISGHRSVSWYQQTPGQGLQFLFEYFSETQRNKGNFPGRFSGRQFSNSRSEMNVSTLELGDSALYLCASTIGQGNTEAFFGQGTRLTVV.

Only a few counts were recorded for this clone. This chain links TRBV2 with TRBJ2-3; 12 bases match TRBD2. CDR3 length: 16 amino acids. CDR1 is SNHLY, CDR2 FYNNEI, per germline. V trimming: 4 bases; J trimming: 2 bases; junction bases outside the gene matches: 4. CDR3 in DNA: TGTGCCAGCAGTGTCACTAGCGGGGGGCTCACAGATACGCAGTATTTT. This gives the protein CASSVTSGGLTDTQYF.

The chain employs TRBV30 and TRBJ1-1, with 9 bases aligning to TRBD1. CDR1 and CDR2 (germline): GTSNPN, SVGIG (reference sequence). V was clipped by 8 bases and J by 10 bases; unmatched bases: 8. CDR3 size: 11 residues. In nucleotides, the CDR3 is TGTGCCCTAAACAGGGGGCTCGGAGCTTTCTTT. Translated, it gives CALNRGLGAFF. Variable domain in full (rest from reference TRBV30 and TRBJ1-1): SQTIHQWPATLVQPVGSPLSLECTVEGTSNPNLYWYRQAAGRGLQLLFYSVGIGQISSEVPQNLSASRPQDRQFILSSKKLLLSDSGFYLCALNRGLGAFFGQGTRLTVV.

This clone was counted a few times. The CDR3 sequence is CASSTWTSGGYNEQFF. In DNA, the CDR3 is TGTGCCAGCAGTACCTGGACTAGCGGGGGATACAATGAGCAGTTCTTC. V and J are TRBV27 and TRBJ2-1; 13 nucleotides line up with TRBD2. Germline-derived CDR1 and CDR2 are MNHEY and SMNVEV (reference sequence). This CDR3 spans 16 amino acids. V lost 5 bases, J lost 4 bases, and 5 bases stayed unmatched.

This clone appeared a few times. The chain uses TRBV29-1 and TRBJ2-3; D call uncertain. Germline values: CDR1 SQVTM, CDR2 ANQGSEA. This CDR3 is built from 15 residues. The ends were cut back, 3 bases at V and 4 bases at J, with 17 bases in the middle. The CDR3 coding sequence is TGCAGCGTTGATGGCGGCCCCTCGGGCCCAGATACGCAGTATTTT. Translating it yields CSVDGGPSGPDTQYF.

This clone was counted a few times. The V call is TRBV7-8, the J call TRBJ1-5; possibly TRBD1 for D (5 bases). Germline CDR1 reads SGHVS; CDR2 reads FQNEAQ. The CDR3 runs 16 residues. Trimming left V 1 base short and J 0 bases short, with 10 bases between. As DNA, the CDR3 is TGTGCCAGCAGCTTAGGGGTAGGGGTTAGCAATCAGCCCCAGCATTTT. Residues: CASSLGVGVSNQPQHF.

This clone turned up a few times. The chain uses TRBV30 and TRBJ1-5; 9 bases are shared with TRBD1. Germline-derived CDR1 and CDR2 are GTSNPN and SVGIG (reference sequence). The J segment lost 4 bases and the V segment lost 2 bases, leaving 15 bases of the junction unmatched. The CDR3 is made up of 18 amino acids. The CDR3 here is CAWSHHSTGTGRNQPQHF. In DNA, the CDR3 is TGTGCCTGGAGTCACCACTCAACCGGGACAGGGAGGAATCAGCCCCAGCATTTT.

The rearrangement links TRBV6-5 to TRBJ2-7, with D perhaps matching TRBD2 (5 bases). The germline V and J ends were trimmed by 9 bases and 4 bases, with 13 bases remaining between them. The CDR3 is 12 residues long. The germline V gene has CDR1 MNHEY and CDR2 SVGAGI. The CDR3 loop reads CASRRGLYEQYF. The DNA for the CDR3 is TGTGCCAGTCGGAGAGGGTTGTACGAGCAGTACTTC.

The gene calls are TRBV6-1 and TRBJ1-2; 12 nucleotides line up with TRBD1. V lost 3 bases, J lost 10 bases, and 9 bases stayed unmatched. Germline V gene lookup returns CDR1 MNHNS and CDR2 SASEGT. This CDR3 region has 15 residues. The CDR3 nucleotides are TGTGCCAGCAGTGAGCAAGCTGGGACAGGGGGCTTCTACACCTTC. Translated, it gives CASSEQAGTGGFYTF.

V usage is TRBV28 and J usage is TRBJ2-1; TRBD1 or TRBD2 may be the D gene (6 bases each). Germline V lookup: CDR1 MDHEN, CDR2 SYDVKM. Between the trimmed V and J ends, which lost 7 bases and 5 bases, there was a span of 12 bases. The CDR3 sequence is 13 residues long. CDR3 sequence (DNA): TGTGCCAGCAACCGGGGGCCCAACAATGAGCAGTTCTTC. The encoded protein is CASNRGPNNEQFF.

The CDR3 is CASSTDTTQETQYF. In nucleotides, the CDR3 is TGCGCCAGCAGCACAGACACCACGCAAGAGACCCAGTACTTC. The chain combines TRBV5-1 with TRBJ2-5; no definite D call. CDR1 SGHRS and CDR2 YFSETQ come from the germline V gene. Trimming shortened V by 4 bases and J by 2 bases, and 12 bases separated the two germline ends. This CDR3 region has 14 residues.

The sample holds a few counts of this clone. The V gene is TRBV4-1, the J gene TRBJ2-1; 12 nucleotides match TRBD1. The V and J ends lost 2 bases and 8 bases, in that order; junction bases with no gene match: 10. This CDR3 has 17 residues. Looked up from germline, CDR1 is MGHRA and CDR2 is YSYEKL. In nucleotides, the CDR3 is TGCGCCAGCAGCCAATCTACGCCGGGACAGGGGGCGTATGAGCAGTTCTTC. Translating gives CASSQSTPGQGAYEQFF.

CDR3 protein: CAWFMTGSMETQYF. The DNA for the CDR3 is TGTGCCTGGTTCATGACAGGGTCGATGGAGACCCAGTACTTC. The J gene is TRBJ2-5, the V gene TRBV30, with 7 bases lining up with TRBD1. The germline V gene encodes CDR1 GTSNPN and CDR2 SVGIG (reference sequence). CDR3 length equals 14 residues. V gave up 5 bases and J gave up 5 bases; unmatched junction bases: 11.

The CDR3 region is CASSLVGPLNTEAFF. DNA for the CDR3: TGCGCCAGCAGCTTGGTTGGACCGCTGAACACTGAAGCTTTCTTT. The J gene is TRBJ1-1, the V gene TRBV5-1; D uncertain. The CDR3 has 15 residues. In germline, CDR1 is SGHRS, CDR2 YFSETQ. V lost 0 bases to trimming and J lost 0 bases, with 9 bases between them.

The sample holds a few counts of this clone. The chain joins TRBV11-1 to TRBJ2-2; weak D call: TRBD2 (5 bases). Germline CDR1 reads SGHAT; CDR2 reads FQDESV (reference sequence). CDR3 length: 15 amino acids. The ends were cut back, 2 bases at V and 5 bases at J, with 12 bases in the middle. CDR3 residues: CASSLTQQRTGELFF. The CDR3 bases are TGTGCCAGCAGCTTAACACAGCAGCGGACCGGGGAGCTGTTTTTT.

The rearrangement joins TRBV6-5 to TRBJ1-5; no reliable D call. Germline CDR1 and CDR2: MNHEY and SVGAGI. The CDR3 loop spans 14 amino acids. V lost 6 bases to trimming and J lost 4 bases, with 13 bases between them. The chain's CDR3 is CASRAGRPNQPQHF. CDR3 DNA sequence: TGTGCCAGCAGAGCCGGCAGGCCTAATCAGCCCCAGCATTTT.